This entry describes one TCR beta chain. Its antigen is still unknown. The data belong to a study of beta chain features in type 1 diabetes. Study overall: The study found patients and healthy donors alike in age, gender and cell yields.

Reverse transcription of all isolated RNA meant that expressed TCRB transcripts were sequenced. Only in-frame clones appear in the TCRdb table, and some are missing; sequencing was by immunoSEQ multiplex PCR. The sample includes around 30,000 clones, roughly 61% of them seen just once. The study's findings and limits: Type 1 diabetes patients showed a moderate but significant shortening of TCRB CDR3s in all four CD4+ subsets.

The CDR3 runs 14 residues. CDR1 and CDR2 from the germline V gene are MDHEN and SYDVKM. Germline trimming cut 10 bases from V and 4 bases from J; bases unmatched to any gene: 7. The specimen sequenced was Tregs from blood. The chain employs TRBV28 and TRBJ2-2; 9 positions agree with TRBD2. The sequence came from a woman aged 25 to 39 with type 1 diabetes. CDR3 sequence reads: CATLSGSITGELFF. The CDR3 nucleotides read TGTGCCACCCTTAGCGGGAGTATCACCGGGGAGCTGTTTTTT.